The 8 T cell receptor beta chains below come from one sample, sequenced in a study of blood T cell repertoires in COVID-19. Data came from immunoSEQ multiplex PCR; TCRdb stores just in-frame clones and leaves some out. Here the sample spans over 90,000 clones, over 85% being singletons. Source material: peripheral blood. Receptors originate from a woman aged 50 to 65 with COVID-19, enrolled during active disease.

The chain uses TRBV9 and TRBJ1-1; D uncertain. The CDR3 length is 14 residues. V was shortened by 0 bases and J by 2 bases, with 8 bases between the two germline ends. From germline, CDR1 is SGDLS and CDR2 YYNGEE. DNA for the CDR3: TGTGCCAGCAGCGTAGAACTGCTTAACACTGAAGCTTTCTTT. Residues: CASSVELLNTEAFF.

The chain uses TRBV24-1 and TRBJ1-2; TRBD1 matches 7 bases. This CDR3 comprises 14 residues. With 2 bases clipped from V and 8 bases from J, the junction kept 7 bases outside the gene matches. CDR1 KGHDR and CDR2 SFDVKD come from the germline V gene. CDR3 protein: CATSDSNRGSGYTF. DNA of the CDR3: TGTGCCACCAGTGATTCGAACAGGGGTAGCGGCTACACCTTC.

The chain has TRBV6-5 and TRBJ2-7, with TRBD2 matching 7 bases. Trimming took 6 bases from V and 2 from J; bases not matched to a gene: 10. The germline gives CDR1 MNHEY, CDR2 SVGAGI. This CDR3 has 15 residues. CDR3 sequence (DNA): TGTGCCAGCAGAGAGCGGGGCTTAAGAACCTACGAGCAGTACGTC. Translation gives CASRERGLRTYEQYV.

The chain carries TRBV12-2 and TRBJ2-2; the D call in the table, TRBD2, was not verified against the DNA. TRBV12-2 is deemed a pseudogene. CDR3 size: 21 residues. Written as DNA, the CDR3 is TGTGCAAGTCGCTTAACCTGCTATGGGACTAGCGGGGGGCCGAACACCGGGGAGCTGTTTTTT. It translates to CASRLTCYGTSGGPNTGELFF.

The gene calls are TRBV6-6 and TRBJ2-2; TRBD1 matches at 7 bases. There are 16 residues in the CDR3. The germline gives CDR1 MNHNY, CDR2 SVGAGI (reference sequence). Trimming at V came to 5 bases and at J to 7 bases, leaving 13 bases not matched to a gene. In DNA form, the CDR3 reads TGTGCCAGCAGTCCGGACAGGAGTGTCCTTATCGGGGAGCTGTTTTTT. Residues: CASSPDRSVLIGELFF.

The J gene is TRBJ2-1, the V gene TRBV9, with 8 bases lining up with TRBD2. The CDR3 extends over 16 amino acids. V shed 3 bases and J 4 bases; nucleotides not matched to a gene: 9. CDR1 and CDR2 (germline): SGDLS, YYNGEE. DNA for the CDR3: TGTGCCAGCAGCGAATATGCCGGGGGGGCTTACAATGAGCAGTTCTTC. Amino acids: CASSEYAGGAYNEQFF.

CDR3 bases: TGTGCCACCAGTGAGGGGAGGGGAGCTCAGCCCCAGCATTTT. It encodes CATSEGRGAQPQHF. V is TRBV24-1 and J is TRBJ1-5; D may be TRBD1 (5 bases). Germline CDR1 is KGHDR and CDR2 is SFDVKD. V lost 4 bases, J lost 6 bases, and 12 bases lay in between. The CDR3 has 14 residues.

The chain recombines TRBV7-2 with TRBJ1-4; D perhaps matches TRBD1 (6 bases). CDR3 size: 16 residues. V lost 5 bases, J lost 9 bases, and 22 bases lay in between. Germline assignment: CDR1 SGHTA and CDR2 FQGNSA. DNA for the CDR3: TGTGCCAGCAGCCGTTGGTTTGGGGACAATGAGAAAAAACTGTTTTTT. It yields the protein CASSRWFGDNEKKLFF.